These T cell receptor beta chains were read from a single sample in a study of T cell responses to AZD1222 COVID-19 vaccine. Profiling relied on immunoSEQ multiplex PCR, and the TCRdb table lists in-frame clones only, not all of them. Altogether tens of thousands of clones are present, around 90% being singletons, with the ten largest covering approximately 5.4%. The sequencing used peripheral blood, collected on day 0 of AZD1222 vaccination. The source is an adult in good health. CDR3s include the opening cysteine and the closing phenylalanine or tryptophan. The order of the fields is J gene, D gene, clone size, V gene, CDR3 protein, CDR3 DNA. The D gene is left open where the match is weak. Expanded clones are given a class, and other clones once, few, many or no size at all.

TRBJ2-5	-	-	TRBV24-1	CATSDRGETQYF	TGTGCCACCAGTGATCGAGGAGAGACCCAGTACTTC
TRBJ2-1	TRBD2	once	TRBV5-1	CASSAISGGASNEQFF	TGCGCCAGCAGCGCAATTAGCGGGGGGGCGTCGAATGAGCAGTTCTTC
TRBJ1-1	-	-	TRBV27	CASSPSQGLGTEAFF	TGTGCCAGCAGTCCCTCACAGGGTCTCGGCACTGAAGCTTTCTTT
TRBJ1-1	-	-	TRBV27	CASSFAPRTEAFF	TGTGCCAGCAGTTTCGCCCCACGAACTGAAGCTTTCTTT
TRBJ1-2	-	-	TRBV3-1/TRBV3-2	CASSQWGDYGYTF	TGTGCCAGCAGCCAGTGGGGTGACTATGGCTACACCTTC
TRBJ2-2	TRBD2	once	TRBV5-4	CASSLGLAGTNTGELFF	TGTGCCAGCAGCTTGGGCCTAGCGGGGACTAACACCGGGGAGCTGTTTTTT
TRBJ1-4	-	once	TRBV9	CASTRDDEKLFF	TGTGCCAGCACCCGGGACGATGAAAAACTGTTTTTT
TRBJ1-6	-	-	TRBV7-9	CASSLTISSPLHF	TGTGCCAGCAGCCTCACAATTTCCTCACCCCTCCACTTT
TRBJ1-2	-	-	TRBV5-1	CASSLGDGGAGGYTF	TGCGCCAGCAGCTTGGGCGACGGAGGGGCTGGTGGCTACACCTTC
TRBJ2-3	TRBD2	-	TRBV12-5	CASGPLGGGSTDTQYF	TGTGCTAGTGGTCCCCTCGGGGGGGGTAGCACAGATACGCAGTATTTT
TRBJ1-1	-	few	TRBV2	CASSQGTTTEAFF	TGTGCCAGCAGTCAGGGAACGACAACGGAAGCTTTCTTT
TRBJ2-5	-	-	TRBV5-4	CATEAQETQYF	TGTGCTACTGAGGCCCAAGAGACCCAGTACTTC
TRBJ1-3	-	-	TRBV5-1	CASSSSLAGSGNTIYF	TGCGCCAGCAGCTCGTCGTTAGCCGGCTCTGGAAACACCATATATTTT
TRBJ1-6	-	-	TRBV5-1	CASSVQPHGDSPLHF	TGCGCCAGCAGCGTTCAGCCTCACGGGGATTCACCCCTCCACTTT